This T cell receptor (beta chain) is from a study of PD-1 blockade in classical Hodgkin lymphoma. Study as a whole: Each patient was given nivolumab 3 mg/kg through a vein every 2 weeks. Study-level results: Relative to healthy donors, newly diagnosed patients reportedly had lower baseline TCR diversity, which was reported as lower still in relapsed/refractory patients. CD4+ TCR diversity rose significantly by C4D1, and CD8+ TCR diversity did not.

Clones were sequenced by immunoSEQ multiplex PCR, and TCRdb holds only the in-frame ones, with some missing. This sample has tens of thousands of clones, with roughly 80% found just once. About this clone: Antigen: not known.

Per the germline V gene, CDR1 is SEHNR and CDR2 is FQNEAQ (reference sequence). The V gene lost 3 bases and the J gene lost 2 bases, with 13 bases spanning the gap. This CDR3 is 15 amino acids long. Noted time point: cycle 4 day 1 (C4D1), after 5 to 7 weeks of nivolumab. There was relapse after autologous stem cell transplantation in every patient, and there was variation in brentuximab vedotin exposure. Out of thawed PBMCs, magnetic negative selection purified CD4+ T cells. Responses achieved at best were complete response, partial response or progressive disease. The chain links TRBV7-9 to TRBJ2-5; D might be TRBD1 (6 bases). The receptor was isolated from a human donor with classical Hodgkin lymphoma. The source material was CD4+ T cells from blood, sampled before the fourth cycle of nivolumab. Here the CDR3 DNA reads TGTGCCAGCAGCTTGCCCACAGGGATACAAGAGACCCAGTACTTC. It encodes CASSLPTGIQETQYF.